What follows describes a single TCR beta chain. The target of this receptor is not known. Base qualities are not recorded, but no much larger clone differs from it by a single base. Repertoires were sampled repeatedly over the course of chemoradiotherapy so that clonal expansion in the tumor microenvironment could be followed. This sample is part of a study of chemoradiotherapy in HPV16-positive cancers (dated 2022 in TCRdb). Describing the broader study: Using functional T-cell assays on cells from a couple of HPV16-positive patients, the researchers defined candidate HPV-specific T-cell clones and common TCR motifs. The candidate HPV-specific TCRs and motifs were then tracked in TCR repertoires from roughly 86 patients with HPV-related cancers. The study set out to ask whether T-cell immunity against the HPV oncoproteins E6 and E7 changes over the course of chemoradiotherapy and whether that immunity affects survival. Points the paper makes about the study in general: Expansion of candidate HPV-specific clones and E7-related TCR motifs was observed in the tumor microenvironment during treatment, whereas no such expansion was observed for non-HPV-specific T cells. In HPV16-positive patients, expansion of HPV-responsive T cells during chemoradiotherapy was found to be associated with improved recurrence-free survival. Only a couple of HPV16-positive patients were used to derive the functional definition of HPV-specific T cells, and the survival association was reported for HPV16-positive patients.

Libraries were made using the immunoSEQ multiplex PCR assay. This immuneACCESS table, as held by TCRdb, lists in-frame sequences with V and J called but not all clones. Of the missing ones, under half trace to an unresolved V gene in checked studies; the others have no known cause. The sample table records some 4,900 clones; around 70% of these occur just once. The ten largest clones capture over 7.5% of the sample. CDR1 and CDR2, per the germline V gene, are SGHRS and YFSETQ. The CDR3 measures 15 amino acids from cysteine to phenylalanine. Only the CDR3 DNA stays, 45 bases, in frame from base 1. The germline V end is reduced by 8 bases and the J end by 1 base; junction bases left unmatched: 8.

The sample was tumor tissue, taken from a patient who underwent chemoradiotherapy. The V and J segments used are TRBV5-1 and TRBJ2-2, and 7 junctional nucleotides match TRBD1. This TCR came from a human donor with HPV-associated anogenital cancer. This receptor has the CDR3 CASSPRTGNTGELFF. The DNA reads TGCGCCAGTTCCCCTCGGACAGGGAACACCGGGGAGCTGTTTTTT.